This T cell receptor beta chain appears in the sequencing data of a study of T cell repertoires in cytomegalovirus infection. Study background: Alongside well-studied HLA-B-restricted CMV epitopes, recently identified HLA-C-restricted CMV epitopes were also used. Carrying CMV and the relevant HLA type showed in public TCR beta signatures.

Via MiXCR, TCRdb re-called the reads, giving one row per CDR3 protein. The sample has 140,000 to 150,000 distinct CDR3 sequences, roughly 32% seen once. V was shortened by 7 bases and J by 0 bases, with 16 bases between the two germline ends. The CDR3 runs to 16 residues. General study results and limits: Cumulative frequency of public TCR beta families picked out carriers of CMV plus the relevant HLA.

On this clonotype itself: The antigen is unknown.

Here the sequenced sample was CD8+ T cells from cultured PBMCs, taken from culture after CMV antigen stimulation. The source of this sequence is a human donor in good health (CMV status not recorded). Some clones in this sample may be carry-over from other donors' samples. The chain has TRBV12-3 or TRBV12-4 and TRBJ1-5, with unresolved D. The CDR3 sequence: CASTLAVLSSNQPQHF. The CDR3 DNA is TGTGCCAGCACCCTCGCGGTCTTAAGTAGCAATCAGCCCCAGCATTTT.